A selection of T cell receptor beta chains follows, all from one sample in a study of regulatory T cells in long-lasting Graves disease. Using its own MiXCR run on the multiplex PCR reads, TCRdb lists one record per CDR3 protein. The data hold roughly 490,000 distinct CDR3 sequences, with approximately 22% observed a single time. The sample consisted of peripheral blood mononuclear cells (PBMCs), taken when the disease was refractory, from a patient treated with antithyroid drugs. These receptor sequences come from a female donor with Graves disease. Each CDR3 is given with its conserved first and last residue. A D gene is named only where the DNA matches it firmly. Size tells how often a clone was seen (once, few, many) or the class of an expanded clone, and some rows leave it out.

D gene: TRBD2
V gene: TRBV6-2/TRBV6-3
J gene: TRBJ2-1
clone size: NA
CDR3 DNA: TGTGCCAGCAGTTACGAACAGCGGGAGTATGATGAGCAGTTCTTC
CDR3 protein: CASSYEQREYDEQFF

D gene: NA
V gene: TRBV20-1
J gene: TRBJ2-7
clone size: few
CDR3 DNA: TGCAGTGCTAGAGGTCTTAAATACTACGAGCAGTACTTC
CDR3 protein: CSARGLKYYEQYF

D gene: NA
V gene: TRBV28
J gene: TRBJ2-2
clone size: NA
CDR3 DNA: TGTGCCAGCAGTTTAGTAGCGGAGAGAACCGGGGAGCTGTTTTTT
CDR3 protein: CASSLVAERTGELFF

D gene: NA
V gene: TRBV27
J gene: TRBJ1-2
clone size: many
CDR3 DNA: TGTGCCAGCAGTGCAAATACAGGGATTAACTATGGCTACACCTTC
CDR3 protein: CASSANTGINYGYTF

D gene: TRBD1
V gene: TRBV20-1
J gene: TRBJ1-2
clone size: few
CDR3 DNA: TGCAGTGCCGGACAGGGGCCCGGCTACACCTTC
CDR3 protein: CSAGQGPGYTF

D gene: NA
V gene: TRBV10-3
J gene: TRBJ2-3
clone size: NA
CDR3 DNA: TGTGCCATCAGTGAGGATTCGGGCGGCCTTTATACGCAGTATTTT
CDR3 protein: CAISEDSGGLYTQYF

D gene: NA
V gene: TRBV15
J gene: TRBJ2-2
clone size: NA
CDR3 DNA: TGTGCCACCAGGGGTACGGCGGGGAGCGGGGAGCTGTTTTTT
CDR3 protein: CATRGTAGSGELFF

D gene: NA
V gene: TRBV27
J gene: TRBJ1-2
clone size: many
CDR3 DNA: TGTGCCAGCAGTTTTGGGCTAGGTGGGGGCTACACCTTC
CDR3 protein: CASSFGLGGGYTF

D gene: NA
V gene: TRBV7-2
J gene: TRBJ1-6
clone size: once
CDR3 DNA: TGTGCCAGCAGCGGACGGGGTGCCACGTGGGATTCACCCCTCCACTTT
CDR3 protein: CASSGRGATWDSPLHF

D gene: NA
V gene: TRBV6-5
J gene: TRBJ1-2
clone size: many
CDR3 DNA: TGTGCCAGCACGTACTCCGGGACGCCCAGAGCTAACTATGGCTACACCTTC
CDR3 protein: CASTYSGTPRANYGYTF

D gene: NA
V gene: TRBV29-1
J gene: TRBJ1-2
clone size: NA
CDR3 DNA: TGCAGCGTTGAGTGGCTGGCCTTCCCCAAGGTCGACTATGGCTACACCTTC
CDR3 protein: CSVEWLAFPKVDYGYTF

D gene: NA
V gene: TRBV6-1
J gene: TRBJ1-2
clone size: many
CDR3 DNA: TGTGCCAGTGAGGGGGTCTATGGCTACACCTTC
CDR3 protein: CASEGVYGYTF

D gene: TRBD2
V gene: TRBV10-3
J gene: TRBJ2-5
clone size: many
CDR3 DNA: TGTGCCATCAGTGAATCGATTTTGGGAGGGAGGCAGACCCAGTACTTC
CDR3 protein: CAISESILGGRQTQYF

D gene: NA
V gene: TRBV27
J gene: TRBJ1-5
clone size: many
CDR3 DNA: TGTGCCAGCAGTTTAGAGGGTATAGGTAATCAGCCCCAGCATTTT
CDR3 protein: CASSLEGIGNQPQHF

D gene: NA
V gene: TRBV28
J gene: TRBJ2-3
clone size: NA
CDR3 DNA: TGTGCCAGCAGTTTTCAGGGGACCACAGATACGCAGTATTTT
CDR3 protein: CASSFQGTTDTQYF

D gene: TRBD2
V gene: TRBV7-2
J gene: TRBJ2-2
clone size: many
CDR3 DNA: TGTGCCAGCAGCCTCGGACTAGCGAACACCGGGGAGCTGTTTTTT
CDR3 protein: CASSLGLANTGELFF

D gene: NA
V gene: TRBV20-1
J gene: TRBJ1-3
clone size: NA
CDR3 DNA: TGCAGTGCCAGAGGACAGAACTCTGGAAACACCATATATTTT
CDR3 protein: CSARGQNSGNTIYF

D gene: NA
V gene: TRBV12-3/TRBV12-4
J gene: TRBJ2-5
clone size: many
CDR3 DNA: TGTGCCAGCAGTTCGGGACTGCAAGAGACCCAGTACTTC
CDR3 protein: CASSSGLQETQYF

D gene: TRBD1
V gene: TRBV6-2/TRBV6-3
J gene: TRBJ2-6
clone size: NA
CDR3 DNA: TGTGCCAGCAATTCGTACGGGACAGCGCACTCTGGGGCCAACGTCCTGACTTTC
CDR3 protein: CASNSYGTAHSGANVLTF

D gene: NA
V gene: TRBV4-1
J gene: TRBJ2-4
clone size: few
CDR3 DNA: TGCGCCAGCCGACAGGCGACCGCTCCCGCAGCCAAAAACATTCAGTACTTC
CDR3 protein: CASRQATAPAAKNIQYF

D gene: NA
V gene: TRBV7-9
J gene: TRBJ2-7
clone size: NA
CDR3 DNA: TGTGCCAGCAGCCCCAGGGCTAGCTACGAGCAGTACTTC
CDR3 protein: CASSPRASYEQYF

D gene: TRBD1
V gene: TRBV28
J gene: TRBJ1-2
clone size: many
CDR3 DNA: TGTGCCATCGGGGACAGGAGCTTCTATGGCTACACCTTC
CDR3 protein: CAIGDRSFYGYTF

D gene: NA
V gene: TRBV30
J gene: TRBJ2-7
clone size: NA
CDR3 DNA: TGTGCCTGGAGTGTGGACATGACCTACGAGCAGTACTTC
CDR3 protein: CAWSVDMTYEQYF

D gene: NA
V gene: TRBV12-3/TRBV12-4
J gene: TRBJ1-2
clone size: many
CDR3 DNA: TGTGCCAGCAATAGGGAAGGGGGGCATGGCTACACCTTC
CDR3 protein: CASNREGGHGYTF

D gene: NA
V gene: TRBV19
J gene: TRBJ2-7
clone size: few
CDR3 DNA: TGTGCCAGTAGTTTGGGGCGAATGGACTACGAGCAGTACTTC
CDR3 protein: CASSLGRMDYEQYF

D gene: NA
V gene: TRBV19
J gene: TRBJ1-5
clone size: NA
CDR3 DNA: TGTGCCAGTAGAGAGATTAATTATAGCAATCAGCCCCAGCATTTT
CDR3 protein: CASREINYSNQPQHF

D gene: NA
V gene: TRBV24-1
J gene: TRBJ1-2
clone size: many
CDR3 DNA: TGTGCCACCAGTGGAGGCTACACCTTC
CDR3 protein: CATSGGYTF

D gene: NA
V gene: TRBV11-3
J gene: TRBJ1-1
clone size: many
CDR3 DNA: TGTGCCAGCGGTTCCTCATATGAAGCTTTCTTT
CDR3 protein: CASGSSYEAFF

D gene: TRBD1
V gene: TRBV4-3
J gene: TRBJ1-1
clone size: once
CDR3 DNA: TGCGCCAGCAGCCAAGTTCCAGGGGGCACTGAAGCTTTCTTT
CDR3 protein: CASSQVPGGTEAFF

D gene: NA
V gene: TRBV27
J gene: TRBJ1-2
clone size: many
CDR3 DNA: TGTGCCAGCACCCGGCAGGGCGCGGAGGGCTACACCTTC
CDR3 protein: CASTRQGAEGYTF

D gene: NA
V gene: TRBV28
J gene: TRBJ2-5
clone size: many
CDR3 DNA: TGTGCCAGCAGCTCGGGGGAAAGGTACCAAGAGACCCAGTACTTC
CDR3 protein: CASSSGERYQETQYF

D gene: NA
V gene: TRBV30
J gene: TRBJ1-5
clone size: few
CDR3 DNA: TGTGCCTGGAGTGCGGGGGCTCGGCAGCCCCAGCATTTT
CDR3 protein: CAWSAGARQPQHF

D gene: NA
V gene: TRBV27
J gene: TRBJ1-2
clone size: many
CDR3 DNA: TGTGCCAGCAGGCACGATGCTTACAGAGATAACTATGGCTACACCTTC
CDR3 protein: CASRHDAYRDNYGYTF

D gene: NA
V gene: TRBV29-1
J gene: TRBJ1-5
clone size: once
CDR3 DNA: TGCAGCGTTGGATCAGGTTACAATCAGCCCCAGCATTTT
CDR3 protein: CSVGSGYNQPQHF

D gene: TRBD1
V gene: TRBV6-1
J gene: TRBJ1-1
clone size: many
CDR3 DNA: TGTGCCAGCAGACCTAACAGGGGGGGCGTGAACACTGAAGCTTTCTTT
CDR3 protein: CASRPNRGGVNTEAFF

D gene: TRBD1
V gene: TRBV20-1
J gene: TRBJ1-5
clone size: NA
CDR3 DNA: TGCAGTGCTGCCACAGGGGCGGGCAATCAGCCCCAGCATTTT
CDR3 protein: CSAATGAGNQPQHF